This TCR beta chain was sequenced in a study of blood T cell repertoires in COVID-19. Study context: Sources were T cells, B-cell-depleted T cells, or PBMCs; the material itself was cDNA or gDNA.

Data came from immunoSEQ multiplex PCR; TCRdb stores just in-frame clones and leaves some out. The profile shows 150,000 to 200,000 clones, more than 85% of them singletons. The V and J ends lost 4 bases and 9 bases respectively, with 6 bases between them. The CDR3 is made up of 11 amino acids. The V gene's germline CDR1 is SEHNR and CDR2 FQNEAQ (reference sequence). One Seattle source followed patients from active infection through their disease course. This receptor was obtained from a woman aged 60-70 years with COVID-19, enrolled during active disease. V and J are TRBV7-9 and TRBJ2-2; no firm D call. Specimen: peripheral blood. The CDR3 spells CASSSPWELFF. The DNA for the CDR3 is TGTGCCAGCAGCTCTCCCTGGGAGCTGTTTTTT.